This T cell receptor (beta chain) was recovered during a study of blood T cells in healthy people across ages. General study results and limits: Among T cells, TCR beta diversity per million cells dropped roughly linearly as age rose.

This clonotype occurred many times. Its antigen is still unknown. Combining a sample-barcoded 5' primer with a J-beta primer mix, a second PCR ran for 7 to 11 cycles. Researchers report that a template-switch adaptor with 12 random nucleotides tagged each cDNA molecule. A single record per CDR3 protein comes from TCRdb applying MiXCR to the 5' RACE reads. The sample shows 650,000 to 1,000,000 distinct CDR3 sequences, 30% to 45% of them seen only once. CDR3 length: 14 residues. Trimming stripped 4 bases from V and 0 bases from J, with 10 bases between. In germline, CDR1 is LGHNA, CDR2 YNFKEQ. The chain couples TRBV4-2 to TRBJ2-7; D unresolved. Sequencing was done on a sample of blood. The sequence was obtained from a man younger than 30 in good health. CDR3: CASSRSSSSYEQYF. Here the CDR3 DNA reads TGTGCCAGCAGCCGGTCATCGAGCTCCTACGAGCAGTACTTC.